This entry features one T cell receptor (beta chain) sequence. Its antigen is as yet unknown. Germline-derived CDR1 and CDR2 are MNHEY and SVGAGI. Trimming shortened V by 5 bases and J by 4 bases, and 11 bases separated the two germline ends. This CDR3 is built from 13 residues. The data were taken from a study of T cells in Graves' hyperthyroidism and ophthalmopathy. As for the study in general: Upon initial diagnosis and before any treatment, peripheral blood was collected.

Study-wide findings and caveats: Stable hyperthyroidism and ophthalmopathy were separated using 13 V-J signatures.

Amplified TCR beta CDR3 regions derived from RNA transcripts. A set of HTBI primers served as the primers for a first-round RT-PCR of the TCR CDR3. TCRdb fed the multiplex PCR reads into MiXCR, producing one record per CDR3 protein. The sample carries around 800,000 distinct CDR3 sequences, roughly 37% recorded once. Graves' hyperthyroidism was deemed stable absent ophthalmopathy progression within 18 months. Diagnoses were established using clinical symptoms, serum thyroxine and TRAb, thyroid ultrasound and orbital computed tomography. Sequencing input: blood. This TCR derives from a man between 18 and 35 years old with Graves' hyperthyroidism. V usage is TRBV6-5 and J usage is TRBJ2-5; D is perhaps TRBD1 (6 bases). The CDR3 spells CASSIQGRETQYF. DNA for the CDR3: TGTGCCAGCAGTATACAGGGTCGAGAGACCCAGTACTTC.